A single sample gave rise to the 11 T cell receptor beta chains below, sequenced in a study of blood T cell repertoires in COVID-19. Profiled with immunoSEQ multiplex PCR; TCRdb holds only in-frame clones, not every one. The data hold about 410,000 clones, with around 90% observed a single time. The specimen sequenced was PBMCs or T cells enriched from blood (not recorded which). The receptors originated from a man between 18 and 35 years old who had recovered from COVID-19.

In this sample, this clone turned up a few times. V usage is TRBV29-1 and J usage is TRBJ1-2; possibly TRBD1 for D (5 bases). V was clipped by 3 bases and J by 8 bases, with 16 bases between them. The CDR3 is 13 residues long. Germline V lookup: CDR1 SQVTM, CDR2 ANQGSEA. Here the CDR3 reads CSVEPGVRGGYTF. The DNA for the CDR3 is TGCAGCGTTGAGCCCGGTGTAAGGGGCGGCTACACCTTC.

This clone was seen a handful of times. The chain employs TRBV19 and TRBJ1-5, with 9 bases matching TRBD1. The V segment lost 5 bases and the J segment 5 bases; nucleotides outside the gene matches: 7. The CDR3 sequence is 15 residues long. The germline V gene encodes CDR1 LNHDA and CDR2 SQIVND (reference sequence). CDR3 protein: CASSDTGGEYQPQHF. CDR3 nucleotide sequence: TGTGCCAGTAGTGATACAGGGGGCGAGTATCAGCCCCAGCATTTT.

This clone was seen more than once but under ten times. This chain connects TRBV15 to TRBJ2-1; D perhaps matches TRBD2 (5 bases). CDR3 length equals 15 residues. Germline CDR1 is LNHNV and CDR2 is YYDKDF (reference sequence). Trimming took 1 base from V and 5 from J, leaving 12 bases between them. CDR3 sequence reads: CATSRVNGIDNEQFF. The DNA of the CDR3 is TGTGCCACCAGCAGAGTGAACGGGATCGACAATGAGCAGTTCTTC. Based on the CDR3 plus reference TRBV15 and TRBJ2-1, the full variable domain is DAMVIQNPRYQVTQFGKPVTLSCSQTLNHNVMYWYQQKSSQAPKLLFHYYDKDFNNEADTPDNFQSRRPNTSFCFLDIRSPGLGDTAMYLCATSRVNGIDNEQFFGPGTRLTVL.

This chain links TRBV5-1 with TRBJ1-2, with D perhaps TRBD1 (6 bases). Germline V lookup: CDR1 SGHRS, CDR2 YFSETQ. The CDR3 spans 14 residues. V lost 0 bases, J lost 6 bases, and 12 bases lay in between. CDR3 nucleotide sequence: TGCGCCAGCAGCTTGGTAGGGGACAAAAATGGCTACACCTTC. Translated: CASSLVGDKNGYTF.

This chain links TRBV18 with TRBJ1-1, with D hard to call. Germline V gene sequence: CDR1 KGHSH, CDR2 LQKENI. Trimming pared 3 bases from V and 1 base from J, leaving 9 bases between. There are 14 residues in the CDR3. Here the CDR3 DNA reads TGTGCCAGCTCACCCCTCGTAGAGAACACTGAAGCTTTCTTT. Protein product: CASSPLVENTEAFF. Full variable domain (remainder filled in from reference TRBV18 and TRBJ1-1): NAGVMQNPRHLVRRRGQEARLRCSPMKGHSHVYWYRQLPEEGLKFMVYLQKENIIDESGMPKERFSAEFPKEGPSILRIQQVVRGDSAAYFCASSPLVENTEAFFGQGTRLTVV.

CDR3 protein: CASSWILAGAEQYF. For the CDR3, the DNA is TGCGCCAGCAGCTGGATACTAGCGGGAGCCGAGCAGTACTTC. J is TRBJ2-7 and V is TRBV5-1; TRBD2 agrees at 11 bases. The J segment lost 6 bases and the V segment lost 3 bases, leaving 5 bases of the junction unmatched. CDR3 size: 14 residues. Germline values: CDR1 SGHRS, CDR2 YFSETQ.

The chain uses TRBV2 and TRBJ1-1; D not resolved. Trimming removed 4 bases from V and 5 bases from J, with 8 bases in between. The CDR3 consists of 12 residues. In germline, CDR1 is SNHLY, CDR2 FYNNEI. In DNA form, the CDR3 reads TGTGCCAGCAGTGCGGAGTTAACTGAAGCTTTCTTT. Amino acid sequence: CASSAELTEAFF.

The chain has TRBV5-4 and TRBJ2-3, with TRBD2 identical over 13 bases. This CDR3 contains 17 residues. The V gene's germline CDR1 is SGHNT and CDR2 YYREEE (reference sequence). V dropped 4 bases and J dropped 0; count of bases not matched to a gene: 5. This CDR3 is CASSTGLAGVSTDTQYF. In nucleotides, the CDR3 is TGTGCCAGCAGCACCGGACTAGCGGGAGTGAGCACAGATACGCAGTATTTT.

The rearrangement uses TRBV5-1 and TRBJ1-5; tentative D call: TRBD1 (6 bases). The ends were cut back, 4 bases at V and 4 bases at J, with 12 bases in the middle. Germline V gene data show CDR1 as SGHRS and CDR2 as YFSETQ. The CDR3 consists of 14 residues. The CDR3 nucleotides read TGCGCCAGCAGCCCGTTCGACAGGAATCAGCCCCAGCATTTT. Translating gives CASSPFDRNQPQHF. Variable domain in full (rest from reference TRBV5-1 and TRBJ1-5): KAGVTQTPRYLIKTRGQQVTLSCSPISGHRSVSWYQQTPGQGLQFLFEYFSETQRNKGNFPGRFSGRQFSNSRSEMNVSTLELGDSALYLCASSPFDRNQPQHFGDGTRLSIL.

V gene TRBV28 combines with J gene TRBJ1-2, with 7 bases fitting TRBD1. Germline CDR1 MDHEN, CDR2 SYDVKM. The CDR3 is 14 residues long. V was clipped by 5 bases and J by 5 bases; unmatched bases: 8. The CDR3 DNA reads as TGTGCCAGCAGTGCACCCGGGACAGCATATGGCTACACCTTC. Protein: CASSAPGTAYGYTF.

This clone appeared once. V usage is TRBV6-1 and J usage is TRBJ1-2, with D perhaps TRBD1 (6 bases). Germline CDR1 is MNHNS and CDR2 is SASEGT. This CDR3 is 13 amino acids long. Trimming shortened V by 2 bases and J by 6 bases, and 10 bases separated the two germline ends. The CDR3 DNA is TGTGCCAGCAGTGAATTGGGGGCAGATGGCTACACCTTC. Amino acids: CASSELGADGYTF.